This record looks at one TCR beta chain sequence and its context. The antigen remains undetermined. The table came from immunoSEQ multiplex PCR; TCRdb's copy has only in-frame clones and leaves some out. The table shows approximately 70,000 clones, with around nine tenths occurring only once. The data were obtained in a study of OX40 agonist ivuxolimab in advanced cancers. Study results and limitations: CD8+ T cells (on average) carried more expanded clones than CD4+ T cells. Expanded peripheral T-cell antigen specificity went undetermined.

Germline V gene lookup returns CDR1 MDHEN and CDR2 SYDVKM. Trimming stripped 6 bases from V and 4 bases from J, with 15 bases between. This CDR3 is 15 amino acids long. This chain joins TRBV28 and TRBJ2-2, with D perhaps TRBD1 or TRBD2 (6 bases each). Source: CD4+ or CD8+ T cells sorted from blood, taken in a trial of the OX40 agonist ivuxolimab. The receptor's source is an adult with an advanced solid tumor such as melanoma, head and neck, liver or kidney cancer. In DNA form, the CDR3 reads TGTGCCAGCAGGGAAAGTAGGGGGGTCACCGGGGAGCTGTTTTTT. Amino acid sequence: CASRESRGVTGELFF.